The clone carrying this T cell receptor (gamma chain) was observed at least ten times. TCRdb re-called clones from the multiplex PCR reads using CATT. The sample carries 30,000 or so gamma-chain clones, more than 1.4% recorded once. The data belong to a study of γδ T cells in repeated Plasmodium falciparum infection. The CDR3 length is 14 residues. With V trimmed by 0 bases and J by 5 bases, 7 bases remained unmatched. Germline V gives CDR1 EGSTGY, CDR2 YDSYTSSV. Gammadelta T cells were flow-sorted from PBMC into Vgamma9/Vdelta2+ and Vdelta2-negative populations for bulk analysis. The sample consisted of gamma-delta T cells from blood. This TCR was sampled from a pool of human donors (malaria-infected and uninfected, not separated). The chain combines TRGV4 with TRGJ1 or TRGJ2. TCRdb lists no J gene, so it was determined here by aligning the DNA to germline. This CDR3 is CATWDGRSDYKKLF. CDR3 sequence (DNA): TGTGCCACCTGGGATGGGCGGTCGGATTATAAGAAACTCTTT.